Below are 10 T cell receptor beta chains sequenced from a single sample in a study of metastatic and nonmetastatic thyroid tumors. TCRdb redid the clone calls on the PCR reads using MiXCR. The data show 30,000 to 40,000 clones, with approximately 19% seen just once and around a fifth held by the top ten. Treatment of any kind had been given to no patient before thyroid surgery. Material: blood. The source of these receptors is a female donor with papillary thyroid cancer or a benign thyroid nodule (not recorded which). Some clones in this sample may be carry-over from other donors' samples.

This clone was recorded at least ten times. The rearrangement joins TRBV4-3 to TRBJ2-2; TRBD1 or TRBD2 may be the D gene (5 bases each). Germline values: CDR1 LGHNA, CDR2 YSLEER. This CDR3 contains 16 residues. With 1 base removed from V and 6 bases from J, the gap between germline ends came to 15 bases. CDR3 protein: CASSQVFRGRAGELFF. CDR3 coding DNA: TGCGCCAGCAGCCAAGTGTTTCGGGGACGGGCCGGGGAGCTGTTTTTT.

This clone was seen repeatedly, ten times or more. The rearrangement uses TRBV10-3 and TRBJ2-2; the D gene is possibly TRBD1 (6 bases). Trimming shortened V by 6 bases and J by 2 bases, and 16 bases separated the two germline ends. This CDR3 comprises 16 residues. CDR1 ENHRY and CDR2 SYGVKD come from the germline V gene. This CDR3 is CAIRTQGGENTGELFF. The CDR3 DNA sequence: TGTGCCATCAGGACACAGGGTGGGGAAAACACCGGGGAGCTGTTTTTT.

This clone occurred many times. V usage is TRBV29-1 and J usage is TRBJ2-7; D may correspond to TRBD1 or TRBD2 (6 bases each). With 8 bases removed from V and 3 bases from J, the gap between germline ends came to 20 bases. The CDR3 contains 14 residues. Germline V gene data show CDR1 as SQVTM and CDR2 as ANQGSEA. The CDR3 sequence: CSFIGRTAIYEQYF. The CDR3 DNA follows: TGCAGCTTTATTGGGAGGACAGCTATCTACGAGCAGTACTTC.

V is TRBV19 and J is TRBJ2-3; TRBD2 is a possible D gene (5 bases). Germline CDR1 reads LNHDA; CDR2 reads SQIVND (reference sequence). There are 13 residues in the CDR3. V was clipped by 4 bases and J by 0 bases, with 5 bases between them. The CDR3, as DNA: TGTGCCAGTAGTAGCGGGAGCACAGATACGCAGTATTTT. Translation gives CASSSGSTDTQYF.

This clone is deemed medium-sized. The chain has TRBV6-1 and TRBJ2-7, with 7 positions matching TRBD1. After removal of 3 bases from V and 3 bases from J, the junction contained 5 bases not matched to a gene. CDR3 length: 14 amino acids. In germline, CDR1 is MNHNS, CDR2 SASEGT. The CDR3 is CASSEATGDYEQYF. The CDR3, as DNA: TGTGCCAGCAGTGAGGCAACAGGGGACTACGAGCAGTACTTC.

This clone came up a few times. A much larger clone sits a single nucleotide away, making a read error possible. The conserved final phenylalanine or tryptophan is absent from the CDR3, which likely points to a read error. The rearrangement uses TRBV27 and TRBJ1-4; possible D gene TRBD1, 5 bases. Germline assignment: CDR1 MNHEY and CDR2 SMNVEV (reference sequence). The CDR3 extends over 13 amino acids. Between the trimmed V and J ends, which lost 9 bases and 2 bases, there was a span of 10 bases. The CDR3 bases are TGTGCCAGTGGGGGGAGGACTAATGAAAAACTGTTTTCT. It specifies CASGGRTNEKLFS.

This clone was counted at least ten times. This chain links TRBV10-1 with TRBJ2-3, with a tentative D call TRBD2 (6 bases). This CDR3 has 14 amino acids. The germline V and J ends were trimmed by 5 bases and 5 bases, with 14 bases remaining between them. Germline V gene sequence: CDR1 WNHNN, CDR2 SYGVQD (reference sequence). The CDR3 DNA reads as TGCGCCAGCAGTCGGGCGGGGACCGGAGATACGCAGTATTTT. This sequence encodes CASSRAGTGDTQYF.

There are a few counts of this clone. This rearrangement joins TRBV6-5 to TRBJ1-1, with TRBD1 identical over 9 bases. The CDR3 consists of 14 residues. The germline gives CDR1 MNHEY, CDR2 SVGAGI. V gave up 7 bases and J gave up 2 bases; unmatched junction bases: 5. For the CDR3, the DNA is TGTGCCAGCATTAACAGGGGGCTAAACACTGAAGCTTTCTTT. It encodes CASINRGLNTEAFF.

The table lists this clone with many counts. The chain has TRBV19 and TRBJ2-3; D unresolved. Per the germline V gene, CDR1 is LNHDA and CDR2 is SQIVND (reference sequence). The CDR3 runs 16 residues. V was shortened by 4 bases and J by 4 bases, with 18 bases between the two germline ends. The DNA for the CDR3 is TGTGCCAGTAGTACACGGACCCTCGTGGCACCAGATACGCAGTATTTT. It yields the protein CASSTRTLVAPDTQYF.

The J gene is TRBJ1-2, the V gene TRBV5-6; D unresolved. The CDR3 has 15 amino acids. The V end lost 0 bases, the J end lost 5 bases, and 14 bases lay between the germline ends. Germline loops: CDR1 SGHDT, CDR2 YYEEEE. The CDR3 DNA reads TGTGCCAGCAGCTTGGGGCCGGGAGCTACTTATGGCTACACCTTC. Translated, it gives CASSLGPGATYGYTF.